This TCR beta chain was found in a study of blood T cells in healthy people across ages. The study's findings and limits: Long-lived donors carried more naive CD4+ cells and greater diversity than aged donors. Naive and antigen-experienced cells could not be conclusively compared, given unsorted PBMCs.

CDR1 is MNHEY, CDR2 SVGAGI, per germline. This CDR3 is 15 amino acids long. Together with a sample-barcoded 5' primer, a J-beta primer mix was included in a second PCR lasting about 7 to 11 cycles. TCRdb recomputed calls from the 5' RACE reads with MiXCR, one row per CDR3 protein. The sample records roughly 800,000 distinct CDR3 sequences, 58% being singletons. Regarding this clonotype: The antigen remains unidentified.

The source of this sequence is a man aged 25 to 40 in good health. The gene calls are TRBV6-5 and TRBJ2-7, with a weak D call TRBD2 (7 bases). Judging by the DNA end, TRBJ2-5 fits better; the J call may be wrong. The sequenced material came from blood. The CDR3: CASSLRRGGEETQYF. In DNA, the CDR3 is TGTGCCAGCAGTCTAAGGAGGGGGGGCGAGGAGACCCAGTACTTC.